A selection of T cell receptor beta chains follows, all from one sample in a study of shared clonotypes between healthy human individuals. Some clones are missing from TCRdb's copy, which holds only in-frame ones; the method was immunoSEQ multiplex PCR. The sample lists a few million clones; 85% to 95% were seen once. Sequenced material: naive CD4+ T cells from PBMCs. The receptors were gathered from a man aged 18 to 30 in good health. Some clones in this sample may be carry-over from other donors' samples. Each CDR3 is given with its conserved first and last residue. D genes are given only for firm matches. Some rows have no size entry. The others give once, few or many, or a class for an expanded clone.

clone size: -; J gene: TRBJ2-3; V gene: TRBV6-6; CDR3 length: 15; D gene: -; CDR3 DNA: TGTGCCAGCAGTTACTGGGGACCCCTCACAGATACGCAGTATTTT; CDR3 protein: CASSYWGPLTDTQYF
clone size: -; J gene: TRBJ2-3; V gene: TRBV28; CDR3 length: 14; D gene: TRBD2; CDR3 DNA: TGTGCCAGCAGTCCAGGACTAGCGGGAGATACGCAGTATTTT; CDR3 protein: CASSPGLAGDTQYF
clone size: once; J gene: TRBJ2-7; V gene: TRBV28; CDR3 length: 14; D gene: TRBD2; CDR3 DNA: TGTGCCAGCAGAATTAGCGGGAGTACTCACGAGCAGTACTTC; CDR3 protein: CASRISGSTHEQYF
clone size: -; J gene: TRBJ2-1; V gene: TRBV30; CDR3 length: 16; D gene: -; CDR3 DNA: TGTGCCTGGAGGGGTGTAGAGCGGAGGGGCTACAATGAGCAGTTCTTC; CDR3 protein: CAWRGVERRGYNEQFF
clone size: -; J gene: TRBJ2-3; V gene: TRBV5-4; CDR3 length: 13; D gene: -; CDR3 DNA: TGTGCCAGCAGCTTAGCAGCCGCAGATACGCAGTATTTT; CDR3 protein: CASSLAAADTQYF
clone size: -; J gene: TRBJ1-1; V gene: TRBV10-1; CDR3 length: 16; D gene: TRBD1; CDR3 DNA: TGCGCCAGCAGTGATTATTGGCAGGGGGCGAACACTGAAGCTTTCTTT; CDR3 protein: CASSDYWQGANTEAFF
clone size: -; J gene: TRBJ2-7; V gene: TRBV7-3; CDR3 length: 15; D gene: -; CDR3 DNA: TGTGCCAGCAGCTTATCCCTGGCAGCCCTCTCAGGGCAGTACTTC; CDR3 protein: CASSLSLAALSGQYF
clone size: -; J gene: TRBJ1-1; V gene: TRBV27; CDR3 length: 14; D gene: TRBD1; CDR3 DNA: TGTGCCAGCAGGACCGGACAGGTGAACACTGAAGCTTTCTTT; CDR3 protein: CASRTGQVNTEAFF
clone size: few; J gene: TRBJ1-2; V gene: TRBV2; CDR3 length: 12; D gene: -; CDR3 DNA: TGTGCCAGCAGGGTCGGTCTTGGTGGCTACACCTTC; CDR3 protein: CASRVGLGGYTF
clone size: -; J gene: TRBJ1-1; V gene: TRBV5-1; CDR3 length: 15; D gene: -; CDR3 DNA: TGCGCCAGCAGCTTGGAGTCGCGGCGGGGGGCTGAAGCTTTCTTT; CDR3 protein: CASSLESRRGAEAFF
clone size: -; J gene: TRBJ2-3; V gene: TRBV28; CDR3 length: 15; D gene: -; CDR3 DNA: TGTGCCAGCAGTTTAAGGGGGGCTCTGACAGATACGCAGTATTTT; CDR3 protein: CASSLRGALTDTQYF
clone size: -; J gene: TRBJ1-1; V gene: TRBV5-1; CDR3 length: 12; D gene: TRBD1; CDR3 DNA: TGCGCCAGCAGCTTCCGGGACAGTGAAGCTTTCTTT; CDR3 protein: CASSFRDSEAFF
clone size: -; J gene: TRBJ1-1; V gene: TRBV29-1; CDR3 length: 14; D gene: -; CDR3 DNA: TGCAGCGTCGTGACCCGACAGTCGAACACTGAAGCTTTCTTT; CDR3 protein: CSVVTRQSNTEAFF
clone size: -; J gene: TRBJ1-1; V gene: TRBV5-1; CDR3 length: 14; D gene: -; CDR3 DNA: TGCGCCAGCAGCCCCCACAGGATGGGGACTGAAGCTTTCTTT; CDR3 protein: CASSPHRMGTEAFF
clone size: -; J gene: TRBJ2-1; V gene: TRBV28; CDR3 length: 16; D gene: -; CDR3 DNA: TGTGCCAGCAGTTCTAGGACCGCAAGCTCCTACAATGAGCAGTTCTTC; CDR3 protein: CASSSRTASSYNEQFF
clone size: once; J gene: TRBJ1-3; V gene: TRBV19; CDR3 length: 15; D gene: -; CDR3 DNA: TGTGCCAGTATCTTAGGGCCGCTCTCTGGAAACACCATATATTTT; CDR3 protein: CASILGPLSGNTIYF